This paragraph covers one T cell receptor beta chain sequence. The germline V gene has CDR1 MNHEY and CDR2 SMNVEV (reference sequence). This CDR3 has 15 residues. V was clipped by 0 bases and J by 3 bases, with 11 bases between them. The data belong to a study of cytomegalovirus exposure and HLA in healthy donors. Primers: 60 Vbeta forward and 13 Jbeta reverse. Data came from immunoSEQ multiplex PCR; TCRdb stores just in-frame clones and leaves some out. The data show 100,000 to 150,000 clones, and the top ten clones hold around 2.7%. The sequenced material came from PBMCs. The gene calls are TRBV27 and TRBJ1-2; tentative D call: TRBD1 (5 bases). This receptor was identified in a man aged 30 to 39 in good health and CMV-seronegative. CDR3 DNA: TGTGCCAGCAGTTTATCGTTTGCGGGGCACTATGGCTACACCTTC. This gives the protein CASSLSFAGHYGYTF.